Listed below are T cell receptor beta chains from one sample, sequenced in a study of cytomegalovirus exposure and HLA in healthy donors. The method was immunoSEQ multiplex PCR; TCRdb's version includes in-frame clones alone and lacks a portion of them. This sample yields about 110,000 clones, of which about 80% are seen a single time; less than 3.5% belongs to the top ten. The specimen sequenced was PBMCs. All receptors derive from a man under 40 in good health and CMV-seropositive. Each CDR3 is given with its conserved first and last residue. The D gene is left open where the match is weak. Clone size appears in some rows only: once, few, many, or a class for an expanded clone.

d_gene: NA
j_gene: TRBJ2-6
abundance: NA
v_gene: TRBV5-1
CDR3aa: CASSPEGSGANVLTF
CDR3nt: TGCGCCAGCAGCCCTGAGGGATCTGGGGCCAACGTCCTGACTTTC

d_gene: NA
j_gene: TRBJ1-1
abundance: once
v_gene: TRBV10-3
CDR3aa: CAISEVTKNTEAFF
CDR3nt: TGTGCCATCAGTGAGGTCACAAAGAACACTGAAGCTTTCTTT

d_gene: TRBD1
j_gene: TRBJ2-2
abundance: NA
v_gene: TRBV9
CDR3aa: CASSVRTGGNTGELFF
CDR3nt: TGTGCCAGCAGCGTAAGGACAGGGGGCAACACCGGGGAGCTGTTTTTT

d_gene: TRBD1
j_gene: TRBJ2-5
abundance: once
v_gene: TRBV5-5
CDR3aa: CASSGEQGLEETQYF
CDR3nt: TGTGCCAGCAGCGGAGAACAGGGGCTGGAGGAGACCCAGTACTTC

d_gene: NA
j_gene: TRBJ2-5
abundance: once
v_gene: TRBV6-5
CDR3aa: CASSGLGSAETQYF
CDR3nt: TGTGCCAGCAGTGGCCTCGGAAGCGCTGAGACCCAGTACTTC

d_gene: NA
j_gene: TRBJ1-1
abundance: once
v_gene: TRBV5-1
CDR3aa: CASSLGGGYTEAFF
CDR3nt: TGCGCCAGCAGCTTAGGTGGGGGGTACACTGAAGCTTTCTTT

d_gene: TRBD1
j_gene: TRBJ1-1
abundance: NA
v_gene: TRBV9
CDR3aa: CASSLQGALSEAFF
CDR3nt: TGTGCCAGCAGTTTGCAGGGGGCGCTGAGTGAAGCTTTCTTT

d_gene: NA
j_gene: TRBJ1-4
abundance: NA
v_gene: TRBV15
CDR3aa: CATSSVAGEKLFF
CDR3nt: TGTGCCACCAGCAGTGTAGCGGGGGAAAAACTGTTTTTT

d_gene: TRBD1
j_gene: TRBJ1-2
abundance: few
v_gene: TRBV13
CDR3aa: CASSIRQGWFGYTF
CDR3nt: TGTGCCAGCAGCATCCGACAGGGCTGGTTTGGCTACACCTTC

d_gene: NA
j_gene: TRBJ2-3
abundance: NA
v_gene: TRBV20-1
CDR3aa: CSASLTDTQYF
CDR3nt: TGCAGTGCTTCCCTCACAGATACGCAGTATTTT

d_gene: TRBD1
j_gene: TRBJ1-2
abundance: NA
v_gene: TRBV13
CDR3aa: CASSEQGKGYTF
CDR3nt: TGTGCCAGCAGCGAACAGGGGAAAGGCTACACCTTC

d_gene: NA
j_gene: TRBJ1-5
abundance: NA
v_gene: TRBV30
CDR3aa: CAWSVRDNQPQHF
CDR3nt: TGTGCCTGGAGTGTCAGGGACAATCAGCCCCAGCATTTT

d_gene: NA
j_gene: TRBJ2-7
abundance: NA
v_gene: TRBV6-6
CDR3aa: CASSPRNSPEQYF
CDR3nt: TGTGCCAGCAGCCCTCGTAACAGTCCCGAGCAGTACTTC

d_gene: TRBD1
j_gene: TRBJ1-2
abundance: NA
v_gene: TRBV5-5
CDR3aa: CASRSTGWNGYTF
CDR3nt: TGTGCCAGCAGGTCGACAGGGTGGAATGGCTACACCTTC

d_gene: NA
j_gene: TRBJ2-2
abundance: NA
v_gene: TRBV30
CDR3aa: CARRGANTGELFF
CDR3nt: TGTGCCCGCAGGGGAGCGAACACCGGGGAGCTGTTTTTT

d_gene: NA
j_gene: TRBJ2-7
abundance: NA
v_gene: TRBV5-4
CDR3aa: CASRRDPGDHEQYF
CDR3nt: TGTGCCAGCAGGCGCGATCCAGGGGACCACGAGCAGTACTTC

d_gene: NA
j_gene: TRBJ1-2
abundance: NA
v_gene: TRBV29-1
CDR3aa: CSVSGQNYGYTF
CDR3nt: TGCAGCGTCTCCGGACAGAACTATGGCTACACCTTC

d_gene: NA
j_gene: TRBJ1-2
abundance: NA
v_gene: TRBV5-4
CDR3aa: CASSSQGKGNYGYTF
CDR3nt: TGTGCCAGCAGCTCACAGGGCAAGGGGAACTATGGCTACACCTTC

d_gene: TRBD1
j_gene: TRBJ1-2
abundance: NA
v_gene: TRBV5-6
CDR3aa: CASSPTATGDYGYTF
CDR3nt: TGTGCCAGCAGCCCCACCGCGACAGGGGACTATGGCTACACCTTC

d_gene: NA
j_gene: TRBJ1-2
abundance: NA
v_gene: TRBV5-1
CDR3aa: CASSWQGYGYTF
CDR3nt: TGCGCCAGCAGCTGGCAGGGGTATGGCTACACCTTC

d_gene: TRBD2
j_gene: TRBJ2-3
abundance: NA
v_gene: TRBV7-2
CDR3aa: CASSARLAGGPTDTQYF
CDR3nt: TGTGCCAGCAGCGCCCGACTAGCGGGGGGCCCCACAGATACGCAGTATTTT

d_gene: NA
j_gene: TRBJ2-4
abundance: NA
v_gene: TRBV29-1
CDR3aa: CSVEVGEDIQYF
CDR3nt: TGCAGCGTTGAGGTAGGGGAAGACATTCAGTACTTC

d_gene: TRBD1
j_gene: TRBJ2-7
abundance: once
v_gene: TRBV7-9
CDR3aa: CASSQDRGRTYEQYF
CDR3nt: TGTGCCAGCAGCCAAGACAGGGGGCGGACCTACGAGCAGTACTTC

d_gene: TRBD1
j_gene: TRBJ1-1
abundance: NA
v_gene: TRBV5-1
CDR3aa: CASSSGDRAVTEAFF
CDR3nt: TGCGCCAGCAGCTCTGGGGACAGGGCCGTCACTGAAGCTTTCTTT

d_gene: NA
j_gene: TRBJ2-5
abundance: few
v_gene: TRBV5-4
CDR3aa: CASSFDRRETQYF
CDR3nt: TGTGCCAGCAGCTTTGACAGGAGAGAGACCCAGTACTTC

d_gene: NA
j_gene: TRBJ2-7
abundance: few
v_gene: TRBV14
CDR3aa: CASSQITGEESYEQYF
CDR3nt: TGTGCCAGCAGCCAGATCACAGGGGAGGAATCCTACGAGCAGTACTTC

d_gene: NA
j_gene: TRBJ1-5
abundance: few
v_gene: TRBV5-5
CDR3aa: CASSGGAGNQPQHF
CDR3nt: TGTGCCAGCAGCGGGGGGGCGGGCAATCAGCCCCAGCATTTT

d_gene: NA
j_gene: TRBJ2-7
abundance: NA
v_gene: TRBV6-6
CDR3aa: CASSYSTDSSYEQYF
CDR3nt: TGTGCCAGCAGTTACTCGACAGATAGCTCCTACGAGCAGTACTTC

d_gene: NA
j_gene: TRBJ2-3
abundance: NA
v_gene: TRBV6-1
CDR3aa: CASSEAQGPDTQYF
CDR3nt: TGTGCCAGCAGTGAAGCGCAGGGCCCAGATACGCAGTATTTT

d_gene: NA
j_gene: TRBJ1-4
abundance: NA
v_gene: TRBV15
CDR3aa: CATSPHHVREKLFF
CDR3nt: TGTGCCACCAGCCCCCACCACGTCCGGGAAAAACTGTTTTTT

d_gene: NA
j_gene: TRBJ1-1
abundance: NA
v_gene: TRBV4-1
CDR3aa: CASSHRGGGNTEAFF
CDR3nt: TGCGCCAGCAGCCACAGGGGTGGAGGGAACACTGAAGCTTTCTTT

d_gene: NA
j_gene: TRBJ2-7
abundance: NA
v_gene: TRBV5-1
CDR3aa: CASSLNQDNSYEQYF
CDR3nt: TGCGCCAGCAGCTTGAACCAGGACAACTCCTACGAGCAGTACTTC

d_gene: TRBD1
j_gene: TRBJ1-2
abundance: NA
v_gene: TRBV10-2
CDR3aa: CASSKIGQGGGYTF
CDR3nt: TGCGCCAGCAGCAAAATTGGACAGGGGGGTGGCTACACCTTC

d_gene: NA
j_gene: TRBJ1-5
abundance: once
v_gene: TRBV30
CDR3aa: CAWSRDYSNQPQHF
CDR3nt: TGTGCCTGGAGCAGGGACTATAGCAATCAGCCCCAGCATTTT

d_gene: TRBD1
j_gene: TRBJ1-2
abundance: NA
v_gene: TRBV30
CDR3aa: CAWSVQGYGYTF
CDR3nt: TGTGCCTGGAGTGTACAGGGGTACGGCTACACCTTC

d_gene: TRBD2
j_gene: TRBJ2-3
abundance: NA
v_gene: TRBV2
CDR3aa: CASSTSGGFGDTQYF
CDR3nt: TGTGCCAGCTCGACTAGCGGGGGGTTTGGAGATACGCAGTATTTT

d_gene: NA
j_gene: TRBJ1-1
abundance: NA
v_gene: TRBV5-1
CDR3aa: CASRDDRNTEAFF
CDR3nt: TGCGCCAGCAGAGATGACAGGAACACTGAAGCTTTCTTT

d_gene: TRBD2
j_gene: TRBJ2-7
abundance: NA
v_gene: TRBV7-6
CDR3aa: CASSRTSSYEQYF
CDR3nt: TGTGCCAGCAGCCGGACTAGTTCTTACGAGCAGTACTTC

d_gene: TRBD2
j_gene: TRBJ2-1
abundance: NA
v_gene: TRBV30
CDR3aa: CAGTAAGLYNEQFF
CDR3nt: TGTGCCGGGACCGCAGCGGGGCTTTACAATGAGCAGTTCTTC

d_gene: NA
j_gene: TRBJ1-1
abundance: NA
v_gene: TRBV7-8
CDR3aa: CASSLALGADFF
CDR3nt: TGTGCCAGCAGCTTAGCGCTAGGGGCCGATTTCTTT

d_gene: NA
j_gene: TRBJ2-5
abundance: once
v_gene: TRBV5-1
CDR3aa: CASSLGSSLEAETQYF
CDR3nt: TGCGCCAGCAGCTTGGGTTCCTCTCTCGAGGCAGAGACCCAGTACTTC

d_gene: TRBD1
j_gene: TRBJ1-2
abundance: NA
v_gene: TRBV5-5
CDR3aa: CASSSPTGGAYGYTF
CDR3nt: TGTGCCAGCAGCTCGCCCACAGGGGGCGCGTATGGCTACACCTTC

d_gene: TRBD1
j_gene: TRBJ1-1
abundance: few
v_gene: TRBV4-1
CDR3aa: CASSATGELNTEAFF
CDR3nt: TGCGCCAGCAGCGCGACAGGGGAGTTGAACACTGAAGCTTTCTTT

d_gene: NA
j_gene: TRBJ2-1
abundance: NA
v_gene: TRBV13
CDR3aa: CASSFRGAVLNEQFF
CDR3nt: TGTGCCAGCAGCTTCCGGGGGGCCGTTTTAAATGAGCAGTTCTTC

d_gene: NA
j_gene: TRBJ1-5
abundance: NA
v_gene: TRBV7-9
CDR3aa: CASSQTSPNQPQHF
CDR3nt: TGTGCCAGCAGCCAGACAAGTCCCAATCAGCCCCAGCATTTT

d_gene: TRBD2
j_gene: TRBJ2-1
abundance: NA
v_gene: TRBV4-2
CDR3aa: CASSQGGGTGEFF
CDR3nt: TGTGCCAGCAGCCAGGGGGGGGGAACTGGAGAGTTCTTC

d_gene: NA
j_gene: TRBJ2-1
abundance: NA
v_gene: TRBV18
CDR3aa: CASSPRDNEQFF
CDR3nt: TGTGCCAGCTCACCCCGGGACAATGAGCAGTTCTTC

d_gene: TRBD2
j_gene: TRBJ2-3
abundance: NA
v_gene: TRBV6-1
CDR3aa: CASSFLGGAVDTQYF
CDR3nt: TGTGCCAGCAGTTTCCTCGGGGGGGCTGTAGATACGCAGTATTTT

d_gene: NA
j_gene: TRBJ2-3
abundance: few
v_gene: TRBV29-1
CDR3aa: CSARLAATDTQYF
CDR3nt: TGCAGCGCCCGCTTAGCGGCCACAGATACGCAGTATTTT

d_gene: TRBD1
j_gene: TRBJ1-1
abundance: NA
v_gene: TRBV9
CDR3aa: CASSSEDRLENTEAFF
CDR3nt: TGTGCCAGCAGCTCCGAGGACAGGTTGGAGAACACTGAAGCTTTCTTT

d_gene: NA
j_gene: TRBJ2-7
abundance: NA
v_gene: TRBV19
CDR3aa: CASSPRGGLGHEQYF
CDR3nt: TGTGCCAGTAGTCCCCGTGGAGGGCTTGGCCACGAGCAGTACTTC

d_gene: TRBD2
j_gene: TRBJ2-2
abundance: NA
v_gene: TRBV5-1
CDR3aa: CASSRYTGLAGLGELFF
CDR3nt: TGCGCCAGCAGCCGCTACACGGGACTAGCGGGGCTCGGGGAGCTGTTTTTT

d_gene: NA
j_gene: TRBJ1-1
abundance: once
v_gene: TRBV18
CDR3aa: CASSPGSVRDTEAFF
CDR3nt: TGTGCCAGCTCACCAGGGTCTGTCAGGGATACTGAAGCTTTCTTT

d_gene: NA
j_gene: TRBJ1-5
abundance: NA
v_gene: TRBV19
CDR3aa: CASSIARDSYQPQHF
CDR3nt: TGTGCCAGTAGTATTGCCAGGGATTCGTATCAGCCCCAGCATTTT

d_gene: NA
j_gene: TRBJ2-7
abundance: NA
v_gene: TRBV2
CDR3aa: CASREAVGQYF
CDR3nt: TGTGCCAGCAGAGAAGCGGTCGGGCAGTACTTC